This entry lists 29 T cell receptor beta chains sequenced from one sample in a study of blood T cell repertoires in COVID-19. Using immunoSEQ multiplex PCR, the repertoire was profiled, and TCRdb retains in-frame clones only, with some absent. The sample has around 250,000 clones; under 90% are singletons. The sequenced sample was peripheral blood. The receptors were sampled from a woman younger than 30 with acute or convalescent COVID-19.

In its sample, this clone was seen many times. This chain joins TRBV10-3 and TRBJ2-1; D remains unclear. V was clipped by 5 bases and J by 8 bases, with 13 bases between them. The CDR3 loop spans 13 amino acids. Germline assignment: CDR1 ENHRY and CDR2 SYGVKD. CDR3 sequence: CAISPTGWDEQFF. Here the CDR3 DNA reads TGTGCCATCAGTCCAACCGGGTGGGATGAGCAGTTCTTC.

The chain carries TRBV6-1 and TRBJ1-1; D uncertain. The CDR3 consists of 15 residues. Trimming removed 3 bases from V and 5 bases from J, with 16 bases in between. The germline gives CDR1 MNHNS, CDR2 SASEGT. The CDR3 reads CASSDQEVGVTEAFF. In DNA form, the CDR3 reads TGTGCCAGCAGTGACCAGGAGGTCGGGGTGACTGAAGCTTTCTTT.

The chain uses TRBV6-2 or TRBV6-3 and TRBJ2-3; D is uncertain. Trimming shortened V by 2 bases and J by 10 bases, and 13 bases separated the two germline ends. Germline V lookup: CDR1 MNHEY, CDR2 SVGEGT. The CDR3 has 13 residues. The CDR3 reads CASSYEAEWAQYF. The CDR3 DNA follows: TGTGCCAGCAGTTACGAGGCGGAGTGGGCGCAGTATTTT.

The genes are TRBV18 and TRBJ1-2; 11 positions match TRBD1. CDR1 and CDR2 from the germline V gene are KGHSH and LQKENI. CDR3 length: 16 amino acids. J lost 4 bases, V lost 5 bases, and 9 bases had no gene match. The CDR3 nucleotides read TGTGCCAGCTCATTGGGCCGGGACAGGGGGTCCTATGGCTACACCTTC. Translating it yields CASSLGRDRGSYGYTF.

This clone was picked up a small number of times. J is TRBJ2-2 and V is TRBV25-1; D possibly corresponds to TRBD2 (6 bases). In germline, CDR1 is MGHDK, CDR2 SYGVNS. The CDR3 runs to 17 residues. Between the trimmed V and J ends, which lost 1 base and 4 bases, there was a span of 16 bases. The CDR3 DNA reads TGTGCCAGCAGTGAATGGAACGGGGTCGGGAGCACCGGGGAGCTGTTTTTT. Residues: CASSEWNGVGSTGELFF.

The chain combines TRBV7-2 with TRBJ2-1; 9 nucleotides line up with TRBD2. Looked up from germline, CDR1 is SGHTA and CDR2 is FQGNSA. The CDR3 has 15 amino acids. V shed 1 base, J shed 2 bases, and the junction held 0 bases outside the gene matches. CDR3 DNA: TGTGCCAGCAGCTTAGGACTAGCGGCCTACAATGAGCAGTTCTTC. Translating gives CASSLGLAAYNEQFF.

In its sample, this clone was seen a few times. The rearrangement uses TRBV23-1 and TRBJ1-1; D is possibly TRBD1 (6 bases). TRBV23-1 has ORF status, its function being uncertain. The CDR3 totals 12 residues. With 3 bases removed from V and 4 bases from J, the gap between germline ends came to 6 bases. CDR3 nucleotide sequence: TGCGCCAGCAGTCACAGGGGCACTGAAGCTTTCTTT. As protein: CASSHRGTEAFF.

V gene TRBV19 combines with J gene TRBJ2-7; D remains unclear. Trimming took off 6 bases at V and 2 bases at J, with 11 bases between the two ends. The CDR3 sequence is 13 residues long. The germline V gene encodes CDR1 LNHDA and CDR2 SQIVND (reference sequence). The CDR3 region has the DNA TGTGCCAGTAGCCCCCGTCTACCCTACGAGCAGTACTTC. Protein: CASSPRLPYEQYF.

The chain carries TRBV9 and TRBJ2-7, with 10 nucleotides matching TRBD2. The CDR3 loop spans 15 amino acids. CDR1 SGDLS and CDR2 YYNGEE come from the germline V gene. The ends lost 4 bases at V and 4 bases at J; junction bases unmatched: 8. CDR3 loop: CASSSQAGGAYEQYF. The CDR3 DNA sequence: TGTGCCAGCAGCTCCCAAGCGGGAGGGGCGTACGAGCAGTACTTC.

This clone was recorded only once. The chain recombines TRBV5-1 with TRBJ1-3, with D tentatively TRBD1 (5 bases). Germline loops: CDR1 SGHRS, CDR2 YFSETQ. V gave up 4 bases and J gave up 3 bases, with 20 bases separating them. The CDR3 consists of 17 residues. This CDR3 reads CASSPTGGTGVGNTIYF. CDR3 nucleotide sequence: TGCGCCAGCAGCCCAACCGGGGGTACCGGCGTTGGAAACACCATATATTTT.

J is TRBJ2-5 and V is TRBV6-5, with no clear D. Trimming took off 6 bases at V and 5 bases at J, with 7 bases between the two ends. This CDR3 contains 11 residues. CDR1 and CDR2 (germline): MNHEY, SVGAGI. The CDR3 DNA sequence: TGTGCCAGCAGCCTATCGGAGACCCAGTACTTC. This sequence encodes CASSLSETQYF.

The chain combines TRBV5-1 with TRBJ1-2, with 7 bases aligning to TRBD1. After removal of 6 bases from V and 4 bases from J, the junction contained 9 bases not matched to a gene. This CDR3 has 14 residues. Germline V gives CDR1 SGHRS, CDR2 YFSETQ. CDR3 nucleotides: TGCGCCAGCACCACCACAGGGGATCCCTATGGCTACACCTTC. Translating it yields CASTTTGDPYGYTF.

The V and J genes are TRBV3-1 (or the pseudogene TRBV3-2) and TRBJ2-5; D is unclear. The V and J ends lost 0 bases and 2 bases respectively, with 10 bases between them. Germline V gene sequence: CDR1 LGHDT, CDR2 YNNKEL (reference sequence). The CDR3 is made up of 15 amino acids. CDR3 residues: CASSQDSWQQETQYF. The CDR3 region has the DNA TGTGCCAGCAGCCAAGATTCCTGGCAACAAGAGACCCAGTACTTC.

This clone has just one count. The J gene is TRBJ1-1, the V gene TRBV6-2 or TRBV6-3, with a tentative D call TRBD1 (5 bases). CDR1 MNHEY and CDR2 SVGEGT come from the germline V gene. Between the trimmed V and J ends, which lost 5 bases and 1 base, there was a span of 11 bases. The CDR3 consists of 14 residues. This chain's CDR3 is CASSADRPNTEAFF. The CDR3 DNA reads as TGTGCCAGCAGTGCAGACAGACCGAACACTGAAGCTTTCTTT.

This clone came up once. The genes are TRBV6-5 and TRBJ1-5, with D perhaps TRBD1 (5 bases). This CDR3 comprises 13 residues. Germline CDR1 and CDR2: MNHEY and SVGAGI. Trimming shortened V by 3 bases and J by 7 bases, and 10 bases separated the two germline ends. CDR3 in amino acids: CASSYAGGQPQHF. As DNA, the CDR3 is TGTGCCAGCAGTTATGCGGGGGGGCAGCCCCAGCATTTT.

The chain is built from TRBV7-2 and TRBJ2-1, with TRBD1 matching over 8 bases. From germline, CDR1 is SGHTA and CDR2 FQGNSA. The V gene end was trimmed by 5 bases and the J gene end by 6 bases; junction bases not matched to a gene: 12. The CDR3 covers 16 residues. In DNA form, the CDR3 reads TGTGCCAGCAGCGAGACCAGGGGGCTCAGTATCAATGAGCAGTTCTTC. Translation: CASSETRGLSINEQFF.

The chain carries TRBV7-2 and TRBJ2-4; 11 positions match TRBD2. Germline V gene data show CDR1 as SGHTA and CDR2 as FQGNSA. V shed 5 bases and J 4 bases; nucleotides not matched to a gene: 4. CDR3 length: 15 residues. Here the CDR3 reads CASSPVAGGKNIQYF. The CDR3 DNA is TGTGCCAGCAGCCCGGTAGCGGGAGGGAAAAACATTCAGTACTTC.

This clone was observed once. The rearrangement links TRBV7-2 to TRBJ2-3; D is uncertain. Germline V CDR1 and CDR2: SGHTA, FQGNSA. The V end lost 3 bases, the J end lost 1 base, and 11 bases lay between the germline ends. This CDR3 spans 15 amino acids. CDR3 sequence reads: CASSFLGEGTDTQYF. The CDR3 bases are TGTGCCAGCAGCTTCTTAGGAGAGGGCACAGATACGCAGTATTTT.

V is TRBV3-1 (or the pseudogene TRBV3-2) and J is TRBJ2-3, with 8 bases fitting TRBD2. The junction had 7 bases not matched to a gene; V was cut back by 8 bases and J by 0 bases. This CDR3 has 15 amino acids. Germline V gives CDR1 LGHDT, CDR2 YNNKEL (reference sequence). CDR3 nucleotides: TGTGCCAGCGGGTCATTAGCGGGGAGCACAGATACGCAGTATTTT. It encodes CASGSLAGSTDTQYF.

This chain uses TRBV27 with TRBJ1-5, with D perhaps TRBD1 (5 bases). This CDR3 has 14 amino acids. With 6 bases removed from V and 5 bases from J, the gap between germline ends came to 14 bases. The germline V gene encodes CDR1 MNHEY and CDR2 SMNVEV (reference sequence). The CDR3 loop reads CASSTGRVDQPQHF. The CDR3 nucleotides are TGTGCCAGCAGCACAGGAAGGGTCGATCAGCCCCAGCATTTT.

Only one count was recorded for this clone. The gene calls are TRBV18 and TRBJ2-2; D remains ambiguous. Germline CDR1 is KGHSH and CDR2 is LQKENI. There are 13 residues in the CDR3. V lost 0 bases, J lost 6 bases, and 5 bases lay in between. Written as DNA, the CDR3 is TGTGCCAGCTCACCACCCCCGGCCGGGGAGCTGTTTTTT. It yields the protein CASSPPPAGELFF.

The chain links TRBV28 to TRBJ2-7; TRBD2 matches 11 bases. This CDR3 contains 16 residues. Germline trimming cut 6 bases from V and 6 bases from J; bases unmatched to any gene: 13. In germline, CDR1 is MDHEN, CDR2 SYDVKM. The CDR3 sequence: CASRPSGRLAGIEQYF. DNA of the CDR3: TGTGCCAGCAGACCTTCTGGCCGACTAGCGGGAATCGAGCAGTACTTC.

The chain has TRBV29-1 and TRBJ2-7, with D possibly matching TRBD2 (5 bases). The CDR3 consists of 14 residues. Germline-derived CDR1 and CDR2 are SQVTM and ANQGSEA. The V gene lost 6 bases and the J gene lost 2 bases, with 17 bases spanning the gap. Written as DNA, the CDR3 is TGCAGCGTCCTTAGGACTCTAGGAACCTACGAGCAGTACTTC. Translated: CSVLRTLGTYEQYF.

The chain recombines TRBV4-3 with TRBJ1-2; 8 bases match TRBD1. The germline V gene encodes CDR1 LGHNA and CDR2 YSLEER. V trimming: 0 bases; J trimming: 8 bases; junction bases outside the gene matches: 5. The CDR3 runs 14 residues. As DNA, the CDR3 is TGCGCCAGCAGCCAAGACAGGGGGCTGGGAGGCTACACCTTC. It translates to CASSQDRGLGGYTF.

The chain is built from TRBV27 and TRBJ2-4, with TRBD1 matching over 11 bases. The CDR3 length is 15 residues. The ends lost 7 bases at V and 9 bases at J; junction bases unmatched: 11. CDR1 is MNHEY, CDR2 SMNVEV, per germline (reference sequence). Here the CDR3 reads CASKTGTGGFGIQYF. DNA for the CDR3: TGTGCCAGCAAAACCGGGACAGGGGGTTTCGGCATTCAGTACTTC.

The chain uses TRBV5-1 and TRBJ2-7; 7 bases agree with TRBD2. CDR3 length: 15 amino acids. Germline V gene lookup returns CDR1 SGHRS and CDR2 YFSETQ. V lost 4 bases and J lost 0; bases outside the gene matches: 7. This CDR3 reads CASSKQLAVSYEQYF. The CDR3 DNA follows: TGCGCCAGCAGCAAGCAGCTAGCGGTCTCCTACGAGCAGTACTTC.

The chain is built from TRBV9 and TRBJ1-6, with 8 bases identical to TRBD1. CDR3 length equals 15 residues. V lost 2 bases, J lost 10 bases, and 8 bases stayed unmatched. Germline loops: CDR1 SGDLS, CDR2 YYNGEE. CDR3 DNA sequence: TGTGCCAGCAGCGTCCTCGACAGGGGTCGATCACCCCTCCACTTT. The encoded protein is CASSVLDRGRSPLHF.

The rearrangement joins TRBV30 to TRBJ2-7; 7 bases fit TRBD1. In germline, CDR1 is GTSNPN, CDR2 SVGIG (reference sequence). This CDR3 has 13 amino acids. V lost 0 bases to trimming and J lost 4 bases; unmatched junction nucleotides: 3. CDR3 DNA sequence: TGTGCCTGGAGTGTTGGGACAGATTACGAGCAGTACTTC. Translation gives CAWSVGTDYEQYF.

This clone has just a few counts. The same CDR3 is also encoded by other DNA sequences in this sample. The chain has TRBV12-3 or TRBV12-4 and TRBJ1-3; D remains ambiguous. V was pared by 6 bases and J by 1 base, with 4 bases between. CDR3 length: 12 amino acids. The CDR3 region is CASSQSGNTIYF. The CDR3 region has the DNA TGTGCCAGCAGCCAGTCTGGAAACACCATATATTTT.